Given below is one TCR beta chain in context. These data come from a study of beta chain features in type 1 diabetes. Expressed TCRB transcripts were sequenced because the isolated RNA had all been reverse transcribed beforehand. Measured with immunoSEQ multiplex PCR; TCRdb has only the in-frame clones, and not every one. The table includes 400,000 to 500,000 clones, about 15% detected once. Per the germline V gene, CDR1 is SGHRS and CDR2 is YFSETQ. Deletions cut 0 bases from V and 0 bases from J, with 9 bases between. The CDR3 has 15 residues. The rearrangement joins TRBV5-1 to TRBJ1-2; D is undetermined. The specimen was naive CD4+ T cells from blood. This sequence was found in a man aged 25-40 years in good health. CDR3 region: CASSLGEASNYGYTF. For the CDR3, the DNA is TGCGCCAGCAGCTTGGGAGAGGCGTCTAACTATGGCTACACCTTC.